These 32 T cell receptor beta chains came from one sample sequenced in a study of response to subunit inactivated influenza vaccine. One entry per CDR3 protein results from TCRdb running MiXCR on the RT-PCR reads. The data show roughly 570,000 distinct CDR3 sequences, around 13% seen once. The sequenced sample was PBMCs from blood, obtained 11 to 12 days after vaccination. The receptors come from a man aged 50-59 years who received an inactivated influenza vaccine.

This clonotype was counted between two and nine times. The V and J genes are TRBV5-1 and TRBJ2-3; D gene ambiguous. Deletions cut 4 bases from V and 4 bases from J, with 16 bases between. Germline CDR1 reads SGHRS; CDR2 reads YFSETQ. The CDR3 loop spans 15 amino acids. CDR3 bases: TGCGCCAGCAGCGTCGGACGATCCCCCCCAGATACGCAGTATTTT. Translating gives CASSVGRSPPDTQYF.

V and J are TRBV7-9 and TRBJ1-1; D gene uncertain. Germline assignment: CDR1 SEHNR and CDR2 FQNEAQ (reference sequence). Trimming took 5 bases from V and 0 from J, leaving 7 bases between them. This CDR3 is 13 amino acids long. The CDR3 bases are TGTGCCAGCAGCCCTTTGGTGAACACTGAAGCTTTCTTT. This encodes CASSPLVNTEAFF. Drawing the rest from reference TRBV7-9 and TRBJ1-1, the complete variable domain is DTGVSQNPRHKITKRGQNVTFRCDPISEHNRLYWYRQTLGQGPEFLTYFQNEAQLEKSRLLSDRFSAERPKGSFSTLEIQRTEQGDSAMYLCASSPLVNTEAFFGQGTRLTVV.

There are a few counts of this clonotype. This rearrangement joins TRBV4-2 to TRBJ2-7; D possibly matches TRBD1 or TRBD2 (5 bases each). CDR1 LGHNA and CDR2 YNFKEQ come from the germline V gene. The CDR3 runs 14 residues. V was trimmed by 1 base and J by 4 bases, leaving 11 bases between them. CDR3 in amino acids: CASSQGDGMYEQYF. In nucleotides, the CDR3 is TGTGCCAGCAGCCAAGGGGACGGGATGTACGAGCAGTACTTC.

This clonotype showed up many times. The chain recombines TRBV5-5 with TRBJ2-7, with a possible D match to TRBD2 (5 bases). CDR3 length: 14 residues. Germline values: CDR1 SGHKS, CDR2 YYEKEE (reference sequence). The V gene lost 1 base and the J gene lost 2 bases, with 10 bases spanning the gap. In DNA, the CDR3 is TGTGCCAGCAGCTTGTCGGACGGGACCTACGAGCAGTACTTC. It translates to CASSLSDGTYEQYF.

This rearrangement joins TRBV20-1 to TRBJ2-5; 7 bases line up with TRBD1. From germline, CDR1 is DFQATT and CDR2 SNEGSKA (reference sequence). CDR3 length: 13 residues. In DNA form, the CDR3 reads TGCAGCCAGACAGGGAACTTTCAAGAGACCCAGTACTTC. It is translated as CSQTGNFQETQYF.

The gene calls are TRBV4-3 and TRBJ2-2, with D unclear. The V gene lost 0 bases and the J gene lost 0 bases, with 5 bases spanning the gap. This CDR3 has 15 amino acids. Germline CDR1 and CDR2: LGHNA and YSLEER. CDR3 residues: CASSQDLANTGELFF. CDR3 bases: TGCGCCAGCAGCCAAGATCTAGCGAACACCGGGGAGCTGTTTTTT.

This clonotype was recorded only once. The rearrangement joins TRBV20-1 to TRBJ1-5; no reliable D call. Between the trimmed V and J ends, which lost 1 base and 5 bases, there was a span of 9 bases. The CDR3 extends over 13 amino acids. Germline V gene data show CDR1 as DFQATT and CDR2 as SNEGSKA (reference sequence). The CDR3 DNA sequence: TGCAGTGCTAGAGTTCAGGACCATCAGCCCCAGCATTTT. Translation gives CSARVQDHQPQHF.

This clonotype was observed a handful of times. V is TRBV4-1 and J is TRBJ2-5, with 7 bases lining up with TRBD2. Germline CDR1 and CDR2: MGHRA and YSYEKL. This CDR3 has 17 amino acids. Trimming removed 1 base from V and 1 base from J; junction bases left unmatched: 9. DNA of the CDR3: TGCGCCAGCAGCCAAGTCGGGCGGGGGAAGCTCCAAGAGACCCAGTACTTC. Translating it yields CASSQVGRGKLQETQYF.

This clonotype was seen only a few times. CDR3 sequence (DNA): TGCGCCAGCAGCCCCCCCCAGGGGAACCCCTACGAGCAGTACTTC. It translates to CASSPPQGNPYEQYF. The chain couples TRBV5-1 to TRBJ2-7; a possible D gene is TRBD1 (6 bases). V was trimmed by 4 bases and J by 2 bases, leaving 16 bases between them. The CDR3 has 15 amino acids. Germline V CDR1 and CDR2: SGHRS, YFSETQ.

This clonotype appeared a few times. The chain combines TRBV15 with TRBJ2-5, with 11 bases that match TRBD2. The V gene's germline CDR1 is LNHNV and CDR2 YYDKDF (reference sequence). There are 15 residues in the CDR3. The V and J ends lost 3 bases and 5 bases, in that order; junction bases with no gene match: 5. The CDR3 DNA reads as TGTGCCACCAGCAGGATAGCGGGGGGGTCGGAGACCCAGTACTTC. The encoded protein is CATSRIAGGSETQYF.

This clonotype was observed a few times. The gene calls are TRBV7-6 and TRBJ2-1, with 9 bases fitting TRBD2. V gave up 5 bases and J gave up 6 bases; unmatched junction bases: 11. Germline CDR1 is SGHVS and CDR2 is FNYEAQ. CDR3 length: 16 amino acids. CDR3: CASSPLGTSSPNEQFF. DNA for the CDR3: TGTGCCAGCAGCCCCCTGGGGACTAGCAGTCCCAATGAGCAGTTCTTC.

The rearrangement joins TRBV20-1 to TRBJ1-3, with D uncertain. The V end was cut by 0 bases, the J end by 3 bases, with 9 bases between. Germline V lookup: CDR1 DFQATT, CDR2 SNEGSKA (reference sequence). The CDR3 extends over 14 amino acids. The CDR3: CSARDMRNGNTIYF. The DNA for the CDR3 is TGCAGTGCTAGAGATATGCGGAATGGAAACACCATATATTTT.

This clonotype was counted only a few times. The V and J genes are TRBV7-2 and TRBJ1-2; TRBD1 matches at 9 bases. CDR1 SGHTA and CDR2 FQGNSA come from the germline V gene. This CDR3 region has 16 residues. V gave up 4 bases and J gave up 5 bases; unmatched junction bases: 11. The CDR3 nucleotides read TGTGCCAGCAGCTCCGACAGGGGGGTTAGGGAGTATGGCTACACCTTC. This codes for CASSSDRGVREYGYTF.

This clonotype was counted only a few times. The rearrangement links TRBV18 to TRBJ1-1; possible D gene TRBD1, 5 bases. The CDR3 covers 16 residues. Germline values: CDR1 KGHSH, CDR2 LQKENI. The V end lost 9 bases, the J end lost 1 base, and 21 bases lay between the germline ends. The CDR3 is CASRAQGDTPNTEAFF. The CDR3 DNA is TGTGCCAGTCGGGCGCAGGGCGATACTCCGAACACTGAAGCTTTCTTT.

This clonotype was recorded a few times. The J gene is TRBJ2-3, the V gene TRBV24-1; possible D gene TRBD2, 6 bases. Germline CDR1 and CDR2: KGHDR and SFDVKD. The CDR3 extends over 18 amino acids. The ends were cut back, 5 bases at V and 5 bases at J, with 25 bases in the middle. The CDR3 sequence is CATSGGLASGGPEDTQYF. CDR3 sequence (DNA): TGTGCCACCAGTGGGGGTCTAGCGTCAGGAGGGCCTGAAGATACGCAGTATTTT.

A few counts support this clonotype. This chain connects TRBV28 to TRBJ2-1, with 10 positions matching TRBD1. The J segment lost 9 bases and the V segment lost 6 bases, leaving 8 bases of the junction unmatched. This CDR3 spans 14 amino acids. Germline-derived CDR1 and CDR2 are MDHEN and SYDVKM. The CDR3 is CASRWGQGYAEQFF. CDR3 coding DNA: TGTGCCAGCAGATGGGGACAGGGGTATGCTGAGCAGTTCTTC.

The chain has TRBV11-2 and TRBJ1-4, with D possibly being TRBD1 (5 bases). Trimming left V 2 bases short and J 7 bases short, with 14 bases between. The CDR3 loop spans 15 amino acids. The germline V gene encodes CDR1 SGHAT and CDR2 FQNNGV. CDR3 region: CASSLRGGRVEKLFF. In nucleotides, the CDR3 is TGTGCCAGCAGCTTACGTGGTGGCAGGGTTGAAAAACTGTTTTTT.

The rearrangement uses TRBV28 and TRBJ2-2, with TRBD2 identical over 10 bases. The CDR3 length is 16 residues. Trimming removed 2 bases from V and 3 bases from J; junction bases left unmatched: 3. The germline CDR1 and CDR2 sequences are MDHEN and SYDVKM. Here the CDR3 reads CASSLLAGVYTGELFF. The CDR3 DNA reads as TGTGCCAGCAGTTTACTAGCGGGAGTCTACACCGGGGAGCTGTTTTTT.

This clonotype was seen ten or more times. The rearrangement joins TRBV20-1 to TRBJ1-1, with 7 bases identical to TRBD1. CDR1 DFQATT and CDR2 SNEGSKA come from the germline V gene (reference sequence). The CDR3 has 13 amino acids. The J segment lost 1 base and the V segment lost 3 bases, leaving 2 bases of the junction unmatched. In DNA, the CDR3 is TGCAGTGCTAGGACAGGGCCGAACACTGAAGCTTTCTTT. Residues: CSARTGPNTEAFF.

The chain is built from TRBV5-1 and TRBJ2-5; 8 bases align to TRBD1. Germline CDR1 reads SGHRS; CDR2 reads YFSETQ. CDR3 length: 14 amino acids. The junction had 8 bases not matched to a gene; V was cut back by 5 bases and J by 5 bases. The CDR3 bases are TGCGCCAGCAGGAGACAGGGGTTGGGGGAGACCCAGTACTTC. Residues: CASRRQGLGETQYF.

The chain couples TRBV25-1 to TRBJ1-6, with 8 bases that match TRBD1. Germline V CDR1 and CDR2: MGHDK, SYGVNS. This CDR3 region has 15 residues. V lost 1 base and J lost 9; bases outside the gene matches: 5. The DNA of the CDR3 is TGTGCCAGCAGTGAATCGCAGGGGGCGAGTTCACCCCTCCACTTT. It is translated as CASSESQGASSPLHF.

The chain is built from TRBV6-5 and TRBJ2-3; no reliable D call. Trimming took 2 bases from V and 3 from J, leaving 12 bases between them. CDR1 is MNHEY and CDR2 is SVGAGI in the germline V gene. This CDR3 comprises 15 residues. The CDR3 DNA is TGTGCCAGCAGTTACGGGGAAGGGCTGACAGATACGCAGTATTTT. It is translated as CASSYGEGLTDTQYF.

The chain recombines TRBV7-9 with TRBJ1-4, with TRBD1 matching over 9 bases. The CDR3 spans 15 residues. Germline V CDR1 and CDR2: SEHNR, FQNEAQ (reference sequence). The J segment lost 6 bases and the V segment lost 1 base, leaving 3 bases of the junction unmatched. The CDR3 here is CASSLVGQGDEKLFF. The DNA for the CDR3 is TGTGCCAGCAGCTTAGTGGGACAGGGAGATGAAAAACTGTTTTTT.

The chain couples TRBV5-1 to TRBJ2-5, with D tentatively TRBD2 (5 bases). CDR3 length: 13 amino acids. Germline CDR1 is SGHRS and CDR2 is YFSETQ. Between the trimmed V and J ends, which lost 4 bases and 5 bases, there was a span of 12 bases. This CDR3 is CASSPSLVETQYF. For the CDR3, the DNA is TGCGCCAGCAGCCCTAGCCTGGTGGAGACCCAGTACTTC.

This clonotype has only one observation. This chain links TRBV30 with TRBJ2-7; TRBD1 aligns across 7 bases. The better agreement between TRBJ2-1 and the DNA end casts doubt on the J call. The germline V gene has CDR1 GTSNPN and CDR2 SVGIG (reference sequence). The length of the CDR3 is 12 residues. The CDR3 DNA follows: TGTGCCTGGAATGGCAGGGGGTACGAGCAGTTCTTC. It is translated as CAWNGRGYEQFF.

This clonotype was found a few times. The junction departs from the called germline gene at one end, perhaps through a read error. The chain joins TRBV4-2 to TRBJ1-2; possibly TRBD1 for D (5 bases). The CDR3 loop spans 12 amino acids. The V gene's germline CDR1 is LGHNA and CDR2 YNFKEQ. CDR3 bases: TGTGCCAGCACGGGGGTCGGGGGTGGCCACACCTTC. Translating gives CASTGVGGGHTF.

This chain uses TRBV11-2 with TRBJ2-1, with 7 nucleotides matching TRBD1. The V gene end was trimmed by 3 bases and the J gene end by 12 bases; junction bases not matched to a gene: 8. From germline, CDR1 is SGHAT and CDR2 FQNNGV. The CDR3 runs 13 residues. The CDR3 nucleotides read TGTGCCAGCAGCTTTGGGACAGAACGGGGGCAGTTCTTC. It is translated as CASSFGTERGQFF.

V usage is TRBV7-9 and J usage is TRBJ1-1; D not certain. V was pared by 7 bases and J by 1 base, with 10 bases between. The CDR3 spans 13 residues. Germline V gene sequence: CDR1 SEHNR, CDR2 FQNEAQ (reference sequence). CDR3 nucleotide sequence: TGTGCCAGCACGGGGTCCCAGAACACTGAAGCTTTCTTT. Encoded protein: CASTGSQNTEAFF.

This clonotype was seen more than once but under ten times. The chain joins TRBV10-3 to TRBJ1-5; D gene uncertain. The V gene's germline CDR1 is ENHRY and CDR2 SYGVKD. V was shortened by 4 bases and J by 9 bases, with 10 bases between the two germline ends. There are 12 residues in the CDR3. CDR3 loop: CAISGSEGPQHF. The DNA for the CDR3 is TGTGCCATCAGTGGATCCGAAGGGCCCCAGCATTTT.

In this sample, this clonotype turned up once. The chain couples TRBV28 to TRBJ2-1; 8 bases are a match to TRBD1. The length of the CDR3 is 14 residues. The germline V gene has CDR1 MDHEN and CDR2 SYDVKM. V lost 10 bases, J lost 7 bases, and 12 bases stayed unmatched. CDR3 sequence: CATQTGETINEQFF. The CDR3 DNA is TGTGCCACCCAGACAGGGGAGACGATTAATGAGCAGTTCTTC.

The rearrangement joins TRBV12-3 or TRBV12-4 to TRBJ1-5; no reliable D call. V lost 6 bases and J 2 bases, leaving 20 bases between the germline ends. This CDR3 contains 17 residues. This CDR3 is CASRSERPPRGNQPQHF. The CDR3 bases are TGTGCCAGCAGGAGCGAGAGACCGCCGAGGGGCAATCAGCCCCAGCATTTT.

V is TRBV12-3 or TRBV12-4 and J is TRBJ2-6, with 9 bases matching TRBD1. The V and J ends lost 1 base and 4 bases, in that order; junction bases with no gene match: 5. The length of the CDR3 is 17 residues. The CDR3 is CASSLGGTGTGANVLTF. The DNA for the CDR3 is TGTGCCAGCAGTTTAGGGGGGACAGGGACCGGGGCCAACGTCCTGACTTTC.